The clone carrying this T cell receptor (beta chain) was detected once. Germline-derived CDR1 and CDR2 are SQVTM and ANQGSEA. This CDR3 spans 14 amino acids. V was shortened by 8 bases and J by 8 bases, with 22 bases between the two germline ends. This sample stems from a study of breast tumors, draining lymph nodes, adjacent tissues. The lymph nodes were axillary draining lymph nodes from breast cancer patients. TCRdb recomputed calls from the multiplex PCR reads with MiXCR, one row per CDR3 protein. This sample has 200,000 or so distinct CDR3 sequences, with roughly 31% found just once. This rearrangement joins TRBV29-1 to TRBJ2-1; D gene uncertain. The sequence was collected from a female donor with breast cancer. Some clones in this sample may be carry-over from other donors' samples. The sample taken for sequencing was axillary lymph node tissue. The CDR3 DNA reads as TGCAGCTTGGCCCGGCGGTCTCGGGTCCATGAGCAGTTCTTC. Amino acid sequence: CSLARRSRVHEQFF.